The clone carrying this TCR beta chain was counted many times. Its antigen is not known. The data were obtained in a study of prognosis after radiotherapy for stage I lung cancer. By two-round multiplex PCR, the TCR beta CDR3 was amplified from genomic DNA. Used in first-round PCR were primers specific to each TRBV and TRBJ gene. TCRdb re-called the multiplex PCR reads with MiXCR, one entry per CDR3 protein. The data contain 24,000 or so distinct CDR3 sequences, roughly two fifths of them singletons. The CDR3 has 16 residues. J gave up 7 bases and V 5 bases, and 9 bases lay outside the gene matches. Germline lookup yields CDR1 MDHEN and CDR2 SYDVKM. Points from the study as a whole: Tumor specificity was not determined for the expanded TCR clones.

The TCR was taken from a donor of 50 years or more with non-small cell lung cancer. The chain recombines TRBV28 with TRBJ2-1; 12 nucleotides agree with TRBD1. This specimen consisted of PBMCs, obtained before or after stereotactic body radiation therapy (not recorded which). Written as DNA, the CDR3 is TGTGCCAGCAGTCTCGGACGGGACAGGGGGCGAAATGAGCAGTTCTTC. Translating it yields CASSLGRDRGRNEQFF. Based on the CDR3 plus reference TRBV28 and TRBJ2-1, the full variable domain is DVKVTQSSRYLVKRTGEKVFLECVQDMDHENMFWYRQDPGLGLRLIYFSYDVKMKEKGDIPEGYSVSREKKERFSLILESASTNQTSMYLCASSLGRDRGRNEQFFGPGTRLTVL.